Listed below are T cell receptor beta chains from one sample, sequenced in a study of blood T cell repertoires in COVID-19. The protocol was immunoSEQ multiplex PCR, while the TCRdb copy is restricted to in-frame clones and leaves out a portion. The sample lists tens of thousands of clones; about four fifths were seen once. Sequencing was done on a sample of peripheral blood. The receptors were sampled from a man aged 25 to 45 with COVID-19, enrolled during active disease. Both conserved end residues are part of each CDR3. The D gene is left open where the match is weak.

>TRBV7-3|TRBJ2-2|.|12
CASSLGPGELFF
TGTGCCAGCAGCTTGGGCCCCGGGGAGCTGTTTTTT
>TRBV5-1|TRBJ2-5|TRBD2|15
CASSYPTSGQETQYF
TGCGCCAGCAGCTACCCGACTAGCGGGCAAGAGACCCAGTACTTC
>TRBV11-2|TRBJ2-3|TRBD1|14
CASSFRGFTDTQYF
TGTGCCAGCAGCTTCAGGGGGTTCACAGATACGCAGTATTTT
>TRBV30|TRBJ1-1|.|11
CAWSVPSEAFF
TGTGCCTGGAGTGTGCCAAGCGAAGCTTTCTTT
>TRBV5-1|TRBJ2-7|.|15
CASSLDPSALFEQYF
TGCGCCAGCAGCTTGGACCCTAGCGCCCTCTTCGAGCAGTACTTC
>TRBV7-2|TRBJ1-6|TRBD1|16
CASSRSAGTGKSPLHF
TGTGCCAGCAGCAGAAGCGCAGGGACAGGGAAGTCACCCCTCCACTTT
>TRBV7-6|TRBJ2-5|.|12
CASSLAAETQYF
TGTGCCAGCAGCTTAGCAGCGGAGACCCAGTACTTC
>TRBV7-3|TRBJ2-2|.|13
CATGASSTGELFF
TGTGCCACAGGGGCTAGTTCCACCGGGGAGCTGTTTTTT
>TRBV30|TRBJ1-1|.|14
CAWSVQQGRTEAFF
TGTGCCTGGAGTGTACAACAGGGAAGGACTGAAGCTTTCTTT
>TRBV4-3|TRBJ2-7|.|15
CASSQDPGASYEQYF
TGCGCCAGCAGCCAAGATCCGGGTGCCTCCTACGAGCAGTACTTC
>TRBV9|TRBJ2-5|.|15
CASSQGLWPQETQYF
TGTGCCAGCAGCCAGGGGTTGTGGCCTCAAGAGACCCAGTACTTC
>TRBV5-4|TRBJ2-1|TRBD2|16
CASSLGGLALQSEQFF
TGTGCCAGCAGCTTGGGGGGACTAGCCCTACAAAGTGAGCAGTTCTTC
>TRBV30|TRBJ1-1|TRBD1|16
CAWRDPHRGMNTEAFF
TGTGCCTGGAGGGATCCTCACAGGGGAATGAACACTGAAGCTTTCTTT
>TRBV11-1|TRBJ1-6|.|13
CASSLESISPLHF
TGTGCCAGCAGCTTGGAGTCAATCTCACCCCTCCACTTT
>TRBV7-2|TRBJ2-3|TRBD2|18
CASSSSLAGALGKDTQYF
TGTGCCAGCAGCTCCTCTCTAGCGGGGGCCTTAGGAAAAGATACGCAGTATTTT
>TRBV6-2/TRBV6-3|TRBJ1-5|.|17
CASSYSKARGSNQPQHF
TGTGCCAGCAGTTACTCGAAGGCAAGGGGTAGCAATCAGCCCCAGCATTTT
>TRBV12-3/TRBV12-4|TRBJ2-3|.|11
CASSRTDTQYF
TGTGCCAGCAGTCGGACAGATACGCAGTATTTT